The 22 T cell receptor beta chains in this list originate from one sample, sequenced in a study of T cells in Graves' hyperthyroidism and ophthalmopathy. Amplified regions were TCR beta CDR3 sequences from RNA transcripts. TCR CDR3 underwent first-round RT-PCR with the HTBI primer set. TCRdb reprocessed the multiplex PCR reads with MiXCR, giving one entry per CDR3 protein. Of about 380,000 distinct CDR3 sequences in the sample, approximately 17% were seen once. Material for sequencing was blood. The receptors shown here come from a man aged 18-30 years with Graves' ophthalmopathy.

V is TRBV10-3 and J is TRBJ2-2; 10 nucleotides align to TRBD2. CDR3 length equals 16 residues. After removal of 6 bases from V and 2 bases from J, the junction contained 6 bases not matched to a gene. Germline V gene lookup returns CDR1 ENHRY and CDR2 SYGVKD. The CDR3 DNA follows: TGTGCCATCAGCACTAGCGGGGCAAAAAACACCGGGGAGCTGTTTTTT. Protein product: CAISTSGAKNTGELFF.

This chain uses TRBV5-4 with TRBJ2-1, with 7 positions matching TRBD2. The CDR3 sequence is 15 residues long. Germline-derived CDR1 and CDR2 are SGHNT and YYREEE (reference sequence). The trim removed 0 bases at V and 3 bases at J, leaving 3 bases unmatched. The CDR3 bases are TGTGCCAGCAGCTTGGCCAGGGAGGGCTACAATGAGCAGTTCTTC. It is translated as CASSLAREGYNEQFF.

This clonotype was counted between two and nine times. This chain connects TRBV6-1 to TRBJ1-5; D is uncertain. This CDR3 is built from 13 residues. Per germline, CDR1 MNHNS and CDR2 SASEGT. V was trimmed by 6 bases and J by 6 bases, leaving 12 bases between them. The CDR3 DNA is TGTGCCAGCAGGGGCAATGCGGGTCAGCCCCAGCATTTT. Protein: CASRGNAGQPQHF.

This clonotype was detected many times. The chain combines TRBV7-3 with TRBJ2-5; D is perhaps TRBD2 (7 bases). V was cut by 5 bases and J by 0 bases, with 13 bases left in between. This CDR3 has 15 amino acids. The germline CDR1 and CDR2 sequences are SGHTA and FQGTGA. The CDR3 reads CASSIGGAYQETQYF. CDR3 in DNA: TGTGCCAGCAGCATAGGGGGGGCTTACCAAGAGACCCAGTACTTC.

This clonotype was recorded many times. The chain combines TRBV12-3 or TRBV12-4 with TRBJ1-2; D not resolved. Trimming shortened V by 8 bases and J by 3 bases, and 7 bases separated the two germline ends. The CDR3 is 11 residues long. The DNA of the CDR3 is TGTGCCAGCCGTCTGTACTATGGCTACACCTTC. Translation: CASRLYYGYTF.

This clonotype was counted at least ten times. The chain links TRBV20-1 to TRBJ2-7; 8 bases are a match to TRBD1. CDR3 length equals 15 residues. CDR1 is DFQATT and CDR2 is SNEGSKA in the germline V gene (reference sequence). J lost 3 bases, V lost 3 bases, and 10 bases had no gene match. This chain's CDR3 is CSARVPRTGLYEQYF. CDR3 coding DNA: TGCAGTGCTAGGGTCCCCCGGACAGGGCTCTACGAGCAGTACTTC.

This clonotype occurred many times. This chain links TRBV2 with TRBJ2-7, with D perhaps matching TRBD1 or TRBD2 (5 bases each). Germline values: CDR1 SNHLY, CDR2 FYNNEI. V was shortened by 10 bases and J by 0 bases, with 13 bases between the two germline ends. The CDR3 consists of 13 residues. CDR3 nucleotides: TGTGCCAACAGGCCGGGACCCTCCTACGAGCAGTACTTC. Translating it yields CANRPGPSYEQYF.

The chain couples TRBV5-1 to TRBJ1-3; tentatively, D is TRBD1 (5 bases). The CDR3 has 15 residues. The V gene's germline CDR1 is SGHRS and CDR2 YFSETQ. V lost 5 bases to trimming and J lost 0 bases, with 12 bases between them. Here the CDR3 reads CASSYDSYSGNTIYF. CDR3 coding DNA: TGCGCCAGCAGTTACGACAGTTACTCTGGAAACACCATATATTTT.

This clonotype was detected a few times. The CDR3 coding sequence is TGTGCCAGCAGTTACCGGAGGGGCCTGGACGAGCAGTACTTC. This codes for CASSYRRGLDEQYF. The chain is built from TRBV6-5 and TRBJ2-7, with D possibly matching TRBD2 (6 bases). The V end was cut by 2 bases, the J end by 5 bases, with 13 bases between. From germline, CDR1 is MNHEY and CDR2 SVGAGI. The CDR3 has 14 residues.

This clonotype was seen a few times. The J gene is TRBJ2-5, the V gene TRBV5-1; TRBD1 agrees at 9 bases. The CDR3 totals 17 residues. V shed 7 bases and J 2 bases; nucleotides not matched to a gene: 15. Germline lookup yields CDR1 SGHRS and CDR2 YFSETQ. DNA of the CDR3: TGCGCCAGCGGACAGGGGCCTACCGCAACCCGTCAAGAGACCCAGTACTTC. Encoded protein: CASGQGPTATRQETQYF.

This clonotype has a count of ten or more. The chain has TRBV9 and TRBJ2-1; 10 bases map to TRBD2. Trimming took 3 bases from V and 5 from J; bases not matched to a gene: 14. The CDR3 is 18 residues long. From germline, CDR1 is SGDLS and CDR2 YYNGEE. The CDR3 DNA is TGTGCCAGCAGCGCGACCTCCTTTCTAGCGGGGGCTCACAATGAGCAGTTCTTC. As protein: CASSATSFLAGAHNEQFF.

J is TRBJ1-2 and V is TRBV3-1, with no clear D. Germline values: CDR1 LGHDT, CDR2 YNNKEL (reference sequence). V was clipped by 2 bases and J by 8 bases, with 9 bases between them. The CDR3 runs 12 residues. The CDR3 DNA sequence: TGTGCCAGCAGCCAACAATCGGGGGGCTACACCTTC. Translating gives CASSQQSGGYTF. The full variable domain, with the rest looked up from reference TRBV3-1 and TRBJ1-2, is DTAVSQTPKYLVTQMGNDKSIKCEQNLGHDTMYWYKQDSKKFLKIMFSYNNKELIINETVPNRFSPKSPDKAHLNLHINSLELGDSAVYFCASSQQSGGYTFGSGTRLTVV.

The V call is TRBV6-1, the J call TRBJ2-1, with 16 nucleotides matching TRBD2. Germline V gene lookup returns CDR1 MNHNS and CDR2 SASEGT. The CDR3 is 16 amino acids. With V trimmed by 5 bases and J by 8 bases, 6 bases remained unmatched. The CDR3 loop reads CASSKGTSGGADEQFF. For the CDR3, the DNA is TGTGCCAGCAGTAAAGGGACTAGCGGGGGGGCTGATGAGCAGTTCTTC.

This clonotype showed up just a few times. The chain links TRBV12-3 or TRBV12-4 to TRBJ1-6, with 8 bases that match TRBD1. The V segment lost 6 bases and the J segment 7 bases; nucleotides outside the gene matches: 5. This CDR3 region has 14 residues. The CDR3 here is CASRADRENSPLHF. CDR3 bases: TGTGCCAGCAGGGCGGACAGGGAAAATTCACCCCTCCACTTT.

This clonotype was counted at least ten times. The rearrangement joins TRBV20-1 to TRBJ2-3, with TRBD2 matching 13 bases. The trim removed 0 bases at V and 2 bases at J, leaving 2 bases unmatched. This CDR3 has 16 amino acids. Per the germline V gene, CDR1 is DFQATT and CDR2 is SNEGSKA (reference sequence). The CDR3 region is CSARDGTSGDTDTQYF. CDR3 sequence (DNA): TGCAGTGCTAGAGATGGGACTAGCGGGGACACAGATACGCAGTATTTT.

This clonotype came up many times. The chain has TRBV2 and TRBJ2-7, with 9 bases lining up with TRBD1. This CDR3 comprises 14 residues. Germline V gene sequence: CDR1 SNHLY, CDR2 FYNNEI. V gave up 4 bases and J gave up 2 bases; unmatched junction bases: 3. For the CDR3, the DNA is TGTGCCAGCAGTGTAAGGACAGGGGCCTACGAGCAGTACTTC. Encoded protein: CASSVRTGAYEQYF. The variable domain in full, completed from reference TRBV2 and TRBJ2-7, reads EPEVTQTPSHQVTQMGQEVILRCVPISNHLYFYWYRQILGQKVEFLVSFYNNEISEKSEIFDDQFSVERPDGSNFTLKIRSTKLEDSAMYFCASSVRTGAYEQYFGPGTRLTVT.

This clonotype was counted many times. The gene calls are TRBV5-6 and TRBJ2-2; 9 positions agree with TRBD1. CDR1 and CDR2 from the germline V gene are SGHDT and YYEEEE. There are 14 residues in the CDR3. V trimming: 4 bases; J trimming: 6 bases; junction bases outside the gene matches: 4. The CDR3 reads CASSRGQGSGELFF. The CDR3 nucleotides are TGTGCCAGCAGCAGGGGACAGGGCTCCGGGGAGCTGTTTTTT.

V gene TRBV5-1 combines with J gene TRBJ1-3; D remains unclear. V was cut by 0 bases and J by 4 bases, with 11 bases left in between. The CDR3 consists of 15 residues. Germline assignment: CDR1 SGHRS and CDR2 YFSETQ. The CDR3 coding sequence is TGCGCCAGCAGCTTGGATCCAGACTTCGGAAACACCATATATTTT. It encodes CASSLDPDFGNTIYF.

This clonotype was found many times. This chain joins TRBV12-3 or TRBV12-4 and TRBJ1-2; D unresolved. This CDR3 has 14 residues. V lost 6 bases to trimming and J lost 4 bases, with 15 bases between them. CDR3 in amino acids: CASSFSPPTYGYTF. Written as DNA, the CDR3 is TGTGCCAGCAGCTTCTCCCCCCCAACCTATGGCTACACCTTC.

This clonotype was counted ten times or more. The chain couples TRBV3-1 to TRBJ2-1; 7 bases line up with TRBD1. After removal of 4 bases from V and 12 bases from J, the junction contained 6 bases not matched to a gene. The CDR3 spans 12 residues. Germline V gene data show CDR1 as LGHDT and CDR2 as YNNKEL (reference sequence). CDR3 sequence reads: CASSPQGILQFF. CDR3 DNA: TGTGCCAGCAGCCCACAGGGGATTTTGCAGTTCTTC.

This clonotype turned up a few times. The chain has TRBV10-3 and TRBJ2-6; no firm D call. Trimming removed 3 bases at V and 3 bases at J, with 3 bases between. Per the germline V gene, CDR1 is ENHRY and CDR2 is SYGVKD. The CDR3 contains 13 residues. CDR3 in DNA: TGTGCCATCAGTGATCTTGGGGCCAACGTCCTGACTTTC. It translates to CAISDLGANVLTF.

This clonotype was found a few times. The CDR3 DNA sequence: TGTGCCAGCAGGTTGGCAGGGCGTGGCTACACCTTC. Translating gives CASRLAGRGYTF. The V call is TRBV2, the J call TRBJ1-2; D perhaps matches TRBD1 (5 bases). This CDR3 has 12 amino acids. Germline V gene sequence: CDR1 SNHLY, CDR2 FYNNEI. Trimming cost V 6 bases and J 7 bases, with 12 bases left between them.